This is a list of T cell receptor beta chains from one sample in a study of T-cell reconstitution after alpha-beta-depleted transplantation in children. TCRdb re-called the PCR reads with MiXCR, one entry per CDR3 protein. The table shows approximately 150,000 distinct CDR3 sequences, with around 9% occurring only once. Source: PBMCs, mostly from graft donor cells, taken 180 days after TCRalphabeta/CD19-depleted stem cell transplant. The source of these receptors is a female patient between 2 and 15 years old who had a stem cell transplant for congenital amegakaryocytic thrombocytopenia, so the T cells may come from the graft donor. Both conserved end residues are part of each CDR3. D genes are given only for firm matches. Clone sizes are given selectively: once, few, many, or a class where the clone is expanded.

CDR3 length: 13
J gene: TRBJ2-1
V gene: TRBV12-3/TRBV12-4
clone size: many
D gene: .
CDR3 DNA: TGTGCCAGCAGTTTACAGGCTCTAGTCAAGCAGTTCTTC
CDR3 protein: CASSLQALVKQFF

CDR3 length: 13
J gene: TRBJ2-7
V gene: TRBV10-3
clone size: many
D gene: TRBD1
CDR3 DNA: TGTGCCATTCGGACAGGGGGACAGGATGAGCAGTACTTC
CDR3 protein: CAIRTGGQDEQYF

CDR3 length: 14
J gene: TRBJ2-5
V gene: TRBV28
clone size: many
D gene: .
CDR3 DNA: TGTGCCAGCAAGATAACCGGCGGGAAAGAGACCCAGTACTTC
CDR3 protein: CASKITGGKETQYF

CDR3 length: 14
J gene: TRBJ1-4
V gene: TRBV10-3
clone size: few
D gene: .
CDR3 DNA: TGTGCCATCAGTGAGGGAACGAGGAATGAAAAACTGTTTTTT
CDR3 protein: CAISEGTRNEKLFF

CDR3 length: 15
J gene: TRBJ2-4
V gene: TRBV5-1
clone size: many
D gene: .
CDR3 DNA: TGCGCCAGCAGCTTAGGACAACTCGCCAAAAACATTCAGTACTTC
CDR3 protein: CASSLGQLAKNIQYF

CDR3 length: 15
J gene: TRBJ1-6
V gene: TRBV20-1
clone size: few
D gene: TRBD1
CDR3 DNA: TGCAGTGCTAGAGTTCCGGGACAGGCTAATTCACCCCTCCACTTT
CDR3 protein: CSARVPGQANSPLHF

CDR3 length: 16
J gene: TRBJ2-1
V gene: TRBV7-9
clone size: .
D gene: TRBD1
CDR3 DNA: TGTGCCAGCAGCCAACCGGGACAGGGGGCCTACAATGAGCAGTTCTTC
CDR3 protein: CASSQPGQGAYNEQFF

CDR3 length: 13
J gene: TRBJ1-2
V gene: TRBV6-1
clone size: many
D gene: .
CDR3 DNA: TGTGCCAGCAGTGATCGGGGGGACTATGGCTACACCTTC
CDR3 protein: CASSDRGDYGYTF

CDR3 length: 14
J gene: TRBJ2-2
V gene: TRBV29-1
clone size: many
D gene: .
CDR3 DNA: TGCAGCGCCTTTCAGGGGGGAAAAACCGGGGAGCTGTTTTTT
CDR3 protein: CSAFQGGKTGELFF

CDR3 length: 16
J gene: TRBJ2-7
V gene: TRBV20-1
clone size: .
D gene: TRBD2
CDR3 DNA: TGCAGTGCTAGGGGACGGATTGGGACTACGTACTACGAGCAGTACTTC
CDR3 protein: CSARGRIGTTYYEQYF

CDR3 length: 14
J gene: TRBJ2-7
V gene: TRBV20-1
clone size: few
D gene: TRBD2
CDR3 DNA: TGCAGTGCCCCCGGACTAGCGGGTGACTACGAGCAGTACTTC
CDR3 protein: CSAPGLAGDYEQYF

CDR3 length: 18
J gene: TRBJ2-7
V gene: TRBV5-1
clone size: few
D gene: TRBD2
CDR3 DNA: TGCGCCAGCAGCCTTGTACCTAAAGAGCTAGCGGCCTCCCTTGTGCAGTACTTC
CDR3 protein: CASSLVPKELAASLVQYF

CDR3 length: 12
J gene: TRBJ1-3
V gene: TRBV11-2
clone size: .
D gene: .
CDR3 DNA: TGTGCCACAGGGTTTTCTGGAAACACCATATATTTT
CDR3 protein: CATGFSGNTIYF

CDR3 length: 13
J gene: TRBJ2-1
V gene: TRBV6-6
clone size: many
D gene: .
CDR3 DNA: TGTGCCAGCAGCCCACGTCCGAGCGATGAGCAGTTCTTC
CDR3 protein: CASSPRPSDEQFF

CDR3 length: 14
J gene: TRBJ2-2
V gene: TRBV29-1
clone size: medium-sized
D gene: TRBD1
CDR3 DNA: TGCAGCGTCCGGGACAGAACCTTCCCCGGGGAGCTGTTTTTT
CDR3 protein: CSVRDRTFPGELFF

CDR3 length: 15
J gene: TRBJ2-1
V gene: TRBV7-3
clone size: many
D gene: TRBD2
CDR3 DNA: TGTGCCAGCAGCTTAACTAGCGGGAGGATTAATGAGCAGTTCTTC
CDR3 protein: CASSLTSGRINEQFF

CDR3 length: 15
J gene: TRBJ2-3
V gene: TRBV20-1
clone size: few
D gene: .
CDR3 DNA: TGCAGTGCTAATGGGGACTTGGGGGGCACAGATACGCAGTATTTT
CDR3 protein: CSANGDLGGTDTQYF